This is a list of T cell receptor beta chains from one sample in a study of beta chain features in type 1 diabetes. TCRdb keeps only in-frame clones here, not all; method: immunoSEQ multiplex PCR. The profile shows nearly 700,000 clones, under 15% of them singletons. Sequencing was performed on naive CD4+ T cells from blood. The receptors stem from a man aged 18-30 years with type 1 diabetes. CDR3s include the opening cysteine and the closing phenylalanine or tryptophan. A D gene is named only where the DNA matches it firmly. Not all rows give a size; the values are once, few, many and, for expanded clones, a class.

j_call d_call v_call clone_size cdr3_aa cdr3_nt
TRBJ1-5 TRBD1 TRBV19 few CASSITGARQPQHF TGTGCCAGTAGTATCACAGGGGCAAGGCAGCCCCAGCATTTT
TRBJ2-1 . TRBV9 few CASSARPSSYNEQFF TGTGCCAGCAGCGCACGTCCGAGCTCCTACAATGAGCAGTTCTTC
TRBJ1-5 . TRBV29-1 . CSVGRMNQPQHF TGCAGCGTTGGGAGAATGAATCAGCCCCAGCATTTT
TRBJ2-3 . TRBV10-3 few CAISESSPDTQYF TGTGCCATCAGTGAGTCGTCCCCAGATACGCAGTATTTT
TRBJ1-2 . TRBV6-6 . CASSYGTVYGYTF TGTGCCAGCAGTTACGGGACGGTTTATGGCTACACCTTC
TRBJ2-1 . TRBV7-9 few CASSSPGFPYNEQFF TGTGCCAGCAGCTCACCGGGGTTCCCTTACAATGAGCAGTTCTTC
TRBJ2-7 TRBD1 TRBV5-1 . CASSSGQGLDEQYF TGCGCCAGCAGCTCCGGACAGGGGTTAGACGAGCAGTACTTC
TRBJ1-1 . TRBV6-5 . CASSYARTQTEAFF TGTGCCAGCAGTTACGCTAGGACACAGACCGAAGCTTTCTTT
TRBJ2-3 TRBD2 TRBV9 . CASSIRTSGGLVDTQYF TGTGCCAGCAGCATCCGGACTAGCGGGGGGTTGGTAGATACGCAGTATTTT
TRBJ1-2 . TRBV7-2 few CASSLDGHLGGYTF TGTGCCAGCAGCTTAGATGGGCACCTGGGGGGCTACACCTTC
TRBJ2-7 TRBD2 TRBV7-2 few CASSLPGGPYEQYF TGTGCCAGCAGCTTACCGGGGGGGCCCTACGAGCAGTACTTC
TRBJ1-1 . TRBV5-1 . CASSFPSTGTTEAFF TGCGCCAGCAGTTTTCCCTCCACAGGTACCACTGAAGCTTTCTTT
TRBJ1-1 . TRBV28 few CASSLTLEAFF TGTGCCAGCAGTCTAACACTGGAAGCTTTCTTT
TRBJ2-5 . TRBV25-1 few CASSDRVAAETQYF TGTGCCAGCAGTGATAGGGTGGCGGCAGAGACCCAGTACTTC
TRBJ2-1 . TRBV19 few CASTPHEALQQFF TGTGCCAGTACCCCCCATGAGGCCCTTCAGCAGTTCTTC
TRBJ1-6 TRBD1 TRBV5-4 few CASTTGQGFNSPLHF TGTGCCAGCACCACTGGACAGGGTTTTAATTCACCCCTCCACTTT
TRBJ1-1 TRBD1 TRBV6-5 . CASSPRPRDRGAFF TGTGCCAGCAGTCCCCGTCCCCGGGACAGGGGAGCTTTCTTT
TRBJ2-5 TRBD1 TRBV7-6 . CASSRWDRQETQYF TGTGCCAGCAGCCGATGGGACAGACAAGAGACCCAGTACTTC
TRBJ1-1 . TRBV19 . CASTTQGSLFEAFF TGTGCCAGTACCACCCAGGGTAGCCTATTTGAAGCTTTCTTT
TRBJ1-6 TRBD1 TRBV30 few CAWSSTGDSPLHF TGTGCCTGGAGTTCGACAGGGGATTCACCCCTCCACTTT
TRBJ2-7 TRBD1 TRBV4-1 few CASSPAGQGTEQYF TGCGCCAGCAGCCCCGCGGGACAGGGAACCGAGCAGTACTTC
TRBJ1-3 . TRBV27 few CASRALSGNTIYF TGTGCCAGCAGGGCCCTCTCTGGAAACACCATATATTTT
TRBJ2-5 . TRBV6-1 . CASRKLIQETQYF TGTGCCAGCAGGAAGCTAATCCAAGAGACCCAGTACTTC
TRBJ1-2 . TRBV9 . CASSADGSNYGYTF TGTGCCAGCAGTGCGGACGGATCTAACTATGGCTACACCTTC
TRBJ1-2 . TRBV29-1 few CSVEQEGYAF TGCAGCGTTGAACAGGAGGGCTACGCCTTC
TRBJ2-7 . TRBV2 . CASSERLGPERVGSYEQYF TGTGCCAGCAGTGAAAGGCTAGGACCTGAAAGGGTCGGCTCCTACGAGCAGTACTTC
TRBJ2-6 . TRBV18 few CASSPVQASGANVLTF TGTGCCAGCTCACCAGTACAGGCCTCTGGGGCCAACGTCCTGACTTTC
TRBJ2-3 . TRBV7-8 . CASSPRRDTQYF TGTGCCAGCAGCCCTCGACGGGATACGCAGTATTTT
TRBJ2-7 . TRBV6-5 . CASSAYDEQYF TGTGCCAGCAGTGCTTATGACGAGCAGTACTTC
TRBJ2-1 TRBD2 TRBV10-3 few CAISEFGTSGGDEQFF TGTGCCATCAGTGAGTTTGGGACTAGCGGGGGGGATGAGCAGTTCTTC
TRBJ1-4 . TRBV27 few CASSPWADQREKLFF TGTGCCAGCAGTCCATGGGCGGACCAACGGGAAAAACTGTTTTTT
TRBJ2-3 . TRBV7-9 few CASSLAPEADTQYF TGTGCCAGCAGCTTAGCTCCGGAGGCAGATACGCAGTATTTT
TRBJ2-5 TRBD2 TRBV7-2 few CASSRNSPGLAGTQETQYF TGTGCCAGCAGCAGAAACTCCCCGGGACTAGCGGGAACTCAAGAGACCCAGTACTTC
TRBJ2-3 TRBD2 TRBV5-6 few CASSAPGLATDTQYF TGTGCCAGCAGCGCGCCGGGACTAGCGACGGATACGCAGTATTTT
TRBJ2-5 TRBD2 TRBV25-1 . CASSEPSGGPQKETQYF TGTGCCAGCAGTGAACCTAGCGGGGGGCCACAAAAAGAGACCCAGTACTTC
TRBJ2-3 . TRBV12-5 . CASGPGQILTDTQYF TGTGCTAGTGGTCCGGGACAAATACTCACAGATACGCAGTATTTT
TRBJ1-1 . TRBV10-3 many CAISELKNTEAFF TGTGCCATCAGTGAGCTGAAGAACACTGAAGCTTTCTTT
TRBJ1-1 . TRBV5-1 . CASSLGTMNTEAFF TGCGCCAGCAGCTTGGGAACCATGAACACTGAAGCTTTCTTT